This T cell receptor (beta chain) originates from a study of shared clonotypes between healthy human individuals. CDR1 is MDHEN, CDR2 SYDVKM, per germline. This CDR3 region has 11 residues. V was trimmed by 5 bases and J by 6 bases, leaving 8 bases between them. Measured with immunoSEQ multiplex PCR; TCRdb has only the in-frame clones, and not every one. The table includes about 610,000 clones, approximately 96% detected once. Terminally differentiated effector memory CD45RA+ cells were excluded by CCR7 positive selection of CD45RO-negative cells. The chain recombines TRBV28 with TRBJ2-7, with no clear D. The TCR sequence derives from a woman in her thirties in good health. The sample taken for sequencing was naive CD8+ T cells sorted from blood. The CDR3 DNA is TGTGCCAGCAGTCGGTTGTCCGAGCAGTACTTC. Translating it yields CASSRLSEQYF.